Listed below are T cell receptor beta chains from one sample, sequenced in a study of T cells in localized non-small cell lung cancer. Measured with immunoSEQ multiplex PCR; TCRdb has only the in-frame clones, and not every one. The sample shows 35,000 to 50,000 clones, approximately 84% of them seen only once. The input for sequencing was peripheral blood, taken before any cancer treatment. These receptors were collected from a man aged 35 to 70 with stage I lung adenocarcinoma. Each CDR3 is given with its conserved first and last residue.

CDR3 protein	J gene	V gene	CDR3 length
CAWKLKVAFF	TRBJ1-1	TRBV30	10
CATGQRQWETGELFF	TRBJ2-2	TRBV28	15
CAIKPRTEVNTEAFF	TRBJ1-1	TRBV10-3	15
CASSYSEREGRYEQYF	TRBJ2-7	TRBV7-8	16
CATSRGRGSTSYEQYF	TRBJ2-7	TRBV15	16
CASSPGQGAYGYTF	TRBJ1-2	TRBV5-1	14
CATSRLTGLKATQYF	TRBJ2-5	TRBV15	15
CASSPRTGVETQYF	TRBJ2-5	TRBV9	14
CASSLEGYTGELFF	TRBJ2-2	TRBV25-1	14
CASSYRDRTNYGYTF	TRBJ1-2	TRBV2	15
CATQQSPAGSSYEQYF	TRBJ2-7	TRBV27	16
CASSLGQGTEKLFF	TRBJ1-4	TRBV5-1	14
CASSIRENIQYF	TRBJ2-4	TRBV19	12
CASSSQYEQYF	TRBJ2-7	TRBV7-2	11
CASSLARGTGGYTF	TRBJ1-2	TRBV5-8	14
CASSFGQGTDTQYF	TRBJ2-3	TRBV5-5	14
CASSPRTGESQETQYF	TRBJ2-5	TRBV28	16
CASSSHSTGRAPDTQYF	TRBJ2-3	TRBV28	17
CASSLQSDSLQFF	TRBJ2-1	TRBV7-2	13
CASSPHRGTGESYNEQFF	TRBJ2-1	TRBV11-2	18
CSAATGNEQYF	TRBJ2-7	TRBV29-1	11
CASSPDPLARDEQFF	TRBJ2-1	TRBV6-5	15
CASGEIQETQYF	TRBJ2-5	TRBV6-5	12
CASSLGTSGATDTQYF	TRBJ2-3	TRBV7-9	16
CASSGQDSYEQYF	TRBJ2-7	TRBV28	13
CASSDERVVKSTLDYYEQYF	TRBJ2-7	TRBV6-4	20
CASSLEGSGMNTQYF	TRBJ2-3	TRBV5-4	15
CATKGLAGQYNEQFF	TRBJ2-1	TRBV19	15